Listed below are T cell receptor beta chains from one sample, sequenced in a study of blood T cell repertoires in COVID-19. TCRdb's copy holds only in-frame clones and misses some; the assay was immunoSEQ multiplex PCR. The sample contains tens of thousands of clones, 70% to 85% of which appear only once. The sequenced sample was peripheral blood. The receptor source for this set is a man between 60 and 75 years old with acute or convalescent COVID-19. Each CDR3 is given with its conserved first and last residue. A D gene is named only where the DNA matches it firmly. Only some rows state a clone size, as once, few, many or a class for expanded clones.

d_call: NA
clone_size: NA
j_call: TRBJ2-6
v_call: TRBV11-2
cdr3_nt: TGTGCCAGCAGCTTAGGGCCGGGCTCTGGGGCCAACGTCCTGACTTTC
cdr3_aa: CASSLGPGSGANVLTF

d_call: TRBD1
clone_size: NA
j_call: TRBJ2-3
v_call: TRBV28
cdr3_nt: TGTGCCAGCAGTCTTCTTCTCACAGGGGTCTTCACAGATACGCAGTATTTT
cdr3_aa: CASSLLLTGVFTDTQYF

d_call: NA
clone_size: NA
j_call: TRBJ1-4
v_call: TRBV6-5
cdr3_nt: TGTGCCAGCAGCCAACGTCGGGGTGGTGGACTGTTTTTT
cdr3_aa: CASSQRRGGGLFF

d_call: TRBD1
clone_size: NA
j_call: TRBJ1-2
v_call: TRBV28
cdr3_nt: TGTGCCAGCAGGGGACAGGGGGCAAACAACTATGGCTACACCTTC
cdr3_aa: CASRGQGANNYGYTF

d_call: TRBD1
clone_size: NA
j_call: TRBJ2-7
v_call: TRBV5-5
cdr3_nt: TGTGCCAGCAGCCAGCAGGGGGTCACCGAGCAGTACTTC
cdr3_aa: CASSQQGVTEQYF

d_call: NA
clone_size: few
j_call: TRBJ1-5
v_call: TRBV28
cdr3_nt: TGTGCCAGCACCCCTCAGGGGTGGCGTCAGCCCCAGCATTTT
cdr3_aa: CASTPQGWRQPQHF

d_call: TRBD2
clone_size: NA
j_call: TRBJ2-2
v_call: TRBV10-2
cdr3_nt: TGCGCCAGCAGTGACCAAGCTAGCGGGAGTAGCGACACCGGGGAGCTGTTTTTT
cdr3_aa: CASSDQASGSSDTGELFF

d_call: TRBD2
clone_size: once
j_call: TRBJ2-5
v_call: TRBV4-1
cdr3_nt: TGCGCCAGCAGCCCCCTCCCGGGAGGGGCGGAGACCCAGTACTTC
cdr3_aa: CASSPLPGGAETQYF

d_call: NA
clone_size: NA
j_call: TRBJ2-1
v_call: TRBV7-6
cdr3_nt: TGTGCCAGCAGCGTTAGTGGAGGGAGTGAGCAGTTCTTC
cdr3_aa: CASSVSGGSEQFF

d_call: TRBD1
clone_size: NA
j_call: TRBJ2-7
v_call: TRBV7-9
cdr3_nt: TGTGCCAGCAGCGCCTGGGACAGGGGGACCTACGAGCAGTACTTC
cdr3_aa: CASSAWDRGTYEQYF

d_call: TRBD2
clone_size: few
j_call: TRBJ2-1
v_call: TRBV7-8
cdr3_nt: TGTGCCAGCAGCCCGACGGGACTAGCCAGGAATGAGCAGTTCTTC
cdr3_aa: CASSPTGLARNEQFF

d_call: TRBD1
clone_size: NA
j_call: TRBJ1-5
v_call: TRBV24-1
cdr3_nt: TGTGCCACCAGTGGTGCCCGAGGACAGGGTGGGTATAGCAATCAGCCCCAGCATTTT
cdr3_aa: CATSGARGQGGYSNQPQHF

d_call: TRBD2
clone_size: NA
j_call: TRBJ2-1
v_call: TRBV20-1
cdr3_nt: TGCAGTGCTAGTATGCTAGCGGGTAAGAATGAGCAGTTCTTC
cdr3_aa: CSASMLAGKNEQFF

d_call: NA
clone_size: NA
j_call: TRBJ1-1
v_call: TRBV29-1
cdr3_nt: TGCAGCGTCTCCCACGGGGGGAACACTGAAGCTTTCTTT
cdr3_aa: CSVSHGGNTEAFF

d_call: NA
clone_size: few
j_call: TRBJ1-2
v_call: TRBV6-5
cdr3_nt: TGTGCCAGCAGGTCTACTAACTATGGCTACACCTTC
cdr3_aa: CASRSTNYGYTF

d_call: NA
clone_size: once
j_call: TRBJ2-7
v_call: TRBV5-1
cdr3_nt: TGCGCCAGCAGCCTTGGACAGAACCCCTACGAGCAGTACTTC
cdr3_aa: CASSLGQNPYEQYF

d_call: NA
clone_size: NA
j_call: TRBJ1-1
v_call: TRBV19
cdr3_nt: TGTGCCAGTAGTGGGGGCAATAGTCCTGAAGCTTTCTTT
cdr3_aa: CASSGGNSPEAFF

d_call: NA
clone_size: NA
j_call: TRBJ1-2
v_call: TRBV18
cdr3_nt: TGTGCCAGCTCACAAAACAGGGCCACTAACTATGGCTACACCTTC
cdr3_aa: CASSQNRATNYGYTF

d_call: TRBD1
clone_size: NA
j_call: TRBJ2-7
v_call: TRBV12-3/TRBV12-4
cdr3_nt: TGTGCCAGCAGGGATGACAGGGTCTACGAGCAGTACTTC
cdr3_aa: CASRDDRVYEQYF

d_call: NA
clone_size: NA
j_call: TRBJ2-5
v_call: TRBV5-8
cdr3_nt: TGTGCCAGCAGGCGACAGGATTCAGTTTATCAGGAGACCCAGTACTTC
cdr3_aa: CASRRQDSVYQETQYF

d_call: NA
clone_size: few
j_call: TRBJ1-1
v_call: TRBV7-9
cdr3_nt: TGTGCCAGCAGTCAACAGGGTCTCACTGAAGCTTTCTTT
cdr3_aa: CASSQQGLTEAFF

d_call: NA
clone_size: NA
j_call: TRBJ1-2
v_call: TRBV29-1
cdr3_nt: TGCAGCGTTGGACACAGGCTCGCTAACTATGGCTACACCTTC
cdr3_aa: CSVGHRLANYGYTF

d_call: TRBD1
clone_size: few
j_call: TRBJ1-4
v_call: TRBV5-1
cdr3_nt: TGCGCCAGCAGCCCGGGACAGCCCAGCCTTAATGAAAAACTGTTTTTT
cdr3_aa: CASSPGQPSLNEKLFF

d_call: NA
clone_size: once
j_call: TRBJ2-7
v_call: TRBV7-2
cdr3_nt: TGTGCCAGCAGCAAGGGGACTGGAGCGTCCTACGAGCAGTACTTC
cdr3_aa: CASSKGTGASYEQYF

d_call: TRBD2
clone_size: NA
j_call: TRBJ2-1
v_call: TRBV2
cdr3_nt: TGTGCCAGCAGTGAGCGGGAGAAGCAGTTCTTC
cdr3_aa: CASSEREKQFF

d_call: TRBD2
clone_size: NA
j_call: TRBJ2-5
v_call: TRBV15
cdr3_nt: TGTGCCACCAGCCCGGGACTAGCGGGAGGGCCAGGTCGGGAGACCCAGTACTTC
cdr3_aa: CATSPGLAGGPGRETQYF

d_call: NA
clone_size: once
j_call: TRBJ2-7
v_call: TRBV5-6
cdr3_nt: TGTGCCAGCAGCTTTGCGGATCCCTACGAGCAGTACTTC
cdr3_aa: CASSFADPYEQYF

d_call: NA
clone_size: NA
j_call: TRBJ1-1
v_call: TRBV3-1/TRBV3-2
cdr3_nt: TGTGCCAGCCGACCCGCCGCGGGGGTGGCTGAAGCTTTCTTT
cdr3_aa: CASRPAAGVAEAFF

d_call: NA
clone_size: NA
j_call: TRBJ1-1
v_call: TRBV11-2
cdr3_nt: TGTGCCAGCAGCGGGGATCGGGGCACTGAAGCTTTCTTT
cdr3_aa: CASSGDRGTEAFF

d_call: NA
clone_size: NA
j_call: TRBJ2-7
v_call: TRBV6-2/TRBV6-3
cdr3_nt: TGTGCCAGCAGCCATCACCCCGGGACGGAGGGCTACGAGCAGTACTTC
cdr3_aa: CASSHHPGTEGYEQYF

d_call: NA
clone_size: NA
j_call: TRBJ1-5
v_call: TRBV28
cdr3_nt: TGTGCCAGCAGTTTACTTATACAGGGTTATAGCAATCAGCCCCAGCATTTT
cdr3_aa: CASSLLIQGYSNQPQHF